The rows below give T cell receptor beta chains drawn from one sample of a study of cytomegalovirus exposure and HLA in healthy donors. TCRdb keeps only in-frame clones here, not all; method: immunoSEQ multiplex PCR. The sample includes just over 80,000 clones, around 78% of them seen just once. Sample: PBMCs. These receptors all come from a man aged 18 to 29 in good health and CMV-seropositive. The CDR3 runs from the conserved cysteine through the conserved F or W. D genes are given only for firm matches. Clone size, where shown, is once, few, many, or a class for clones that have expanded.

size | J | D | V | DNA | CDR3
NA | TRBJ2-3 | NA | TRBV9 | TGTGCCAGCAGCGTAGAGCTACGGGGCACAGATACGCAGTATTTT | CASSVELRGTDTQYF
NA | TRBJ2-7 | TRBD1 | TRBV6-4 | TGTGCCAGCAGGCTGGGACAGGGGGAGAGGTACGAGCAGTACTTC | CASRLGQGERYEQYF
NA | TRBJ1-2 | TRBD1 | TRBV6-5 | TGTGCCAGCAGTTTACGGCAGGGGGCGAGAGGCTACACCTTC | CASSLRQGARGYTF
NA | TRBJ2-7 | TRBD2 | TRBV6-5 | TGTGCCAGCAGTTCCGTAAGCGGGAGGGTCGGCGAGCAGTACTTC | CASSSVSGRVGEQYF
few | TRBJ2-7 | TRBD2 | TRBV28 | TGTGCCTGCCGAGGTAGCGGGGTGGGCTCCTACGAGCAGTACTTC | CACRGSGVGSYEQYF
once | TRBJ2-7 | NA | TRBV6-4 | TGTGCCAGCAGTGACTCGGCCCAGGGCCTGGAGCAGTACTTC | CASSDSAQGLEQYF
NA | TRBJ2-2 | NA | TRBV5-1 | TGCGCCAGCAGCCGTCTGAACTCCGGGGAGCTGTTTTTT | CASSRLNSGELFF
once | TRBJ2-7 | TRBD2 | TRBV4-1 | TGCGCCAGCAGCCCAACTAGCGGGAGATTGATTGAGCAGTACTTC | CASSPTSGRLIEQYF
NA | TRBJ1-1 | NA | TRBV5-1 | TGCGCCAGCAGCCGAGCAGGGGCTGAAGCTTTCTTT | CASSRAGAEAFF
NA | TRBJ1-2 | TRBD1 | TRBV5-1 | TGCGCCAGCAGCTTGGAGACAGGGCGGTATGGCTACACCTTC | CASSLETGRYGYTF
NA | TRBJ2-7 | NA | TRBV5-1 | TGCGCCAGCAGCTTGACAACCCACTACGAGCAGTACTTC | CASSLTTHYEQYF
NA | TRBJ2-5 | NA | TRBV15 | TGTGCCACCAGCAGAGATGGGCTAGCGCAAGAGACCCAGTACTTC | CATSRDGLAQETQYF
NA | TRBJ2-1 | NA | TRBV20-1 | TGCAGTGCGCAGTCCTACAATGAGCAGTTCTTC | CSAQSYNEQFF
NA | TRBJ1-2 | NA | TRBV7-6 | TGTGCCAGCAGCCCGGGACAAGGTTATGGCTACACCTTC | CASSPGQGYGYTF
NA | TRBJ2-3 | TRBD2 | TRBV6-5 | TGTGCCAGCAGTTCATCAACTAGCGGGAGCACAGATACGCAGTATTTT | CASSSSTSGSTDTQYF
NA | TRBJ1-2 | NA | TRBV7-8 | TGTGCCAGCAGCCCGACTGAGGTTGGCTACACCTTC | CASSPTEVGYTF
NA | TRBJ2-1 | TRBD1 | TRBV18 | TGTGCCAGCTCACCAACAGGGGCTCCAGGCTACAATGAGCAGTTCTTC | CASSPTGAPGYNEQFF
NA | TRBJ1-1 | NA | TRBV5-6 | TGTGCCAGCAGCTCCTCAGGGGCAGGGGCCCCCGAAGCTTTCTTT | CASSSSGAGAPEAFF
few | TRBJ1-4 | NA | TRBV6-5 | TGTGCCAGCAGTTACTCGGGGGGGTCCAATGAAAAACTGTTTTTT | CASSYSGGSNEKLFF
NA | TRBJ2-1 | NA | TRBV5-1 | TGCGCCAGCAGCGGCAATGGGGGGACCCGACTCCCTTACAATGAGCAGTTCTTC | CASSGNGGTRLPYNEQFF
NA | TRBJ2-7 | TRBD2 | TRBV10-1 | TGCGCCAGCAGTCGGACTAGCGGCTCCTACGAGCAGTACTTC | CASSRTSGSYEQYF
NA | TRBJ1-2 | NA | TRBV15 | TGTGCCACCAGCTGGGACACTAGAGACTACACCTTC | CATSWDTRDYTF
NA | TRBJ1-2 | NA | TRBV28 | TGTGCCAGCAGTTTTATGGCCCGGCGGGATGGCTACACCTTC | CASSFMARRDGYTF
NA | TRBJ2-2 | NA | TRBV18 | TGTGCCAGCTCACCGACCGTCGGGGGGGAGCTGTTTTTT | CASSPTVGGELFF
NA | TRBJ1-2 | TRBD1 | TRBV28 | TGTGCCAGCAGTCCCTATGCCGAGGGGGCAGGGGGCTACACCTTC | CASSPYAEGAGGYTF
NA | TRBJ1-2 | NA | TRBV6-1 | TGTGCCAGCAGTGAGATGAGGGCGTATGGCTACACCTTC | CASSEMRAYGYTF
NA | TRBJ2-2 | TRBD1 | TRBV5-1 | TGCGCCAGCAGCCTTGGACAGGGAGGAGGAACCGGGGAGCTGTTTTTT | CASSLGQGGGTGELFF
NA | TRBJ2-7 | NA | TRBV5-1 | TGCGCCAGCAGCAGTGTTGCGCCCACCTACGAGCAGTACTTC | CASSSVAPTYEQYF
NA | TRBJ1-5 | TRBD1 | TRBV18 | TGTGCCAGCTCACCACCGGACAGGGATAATCAGCCCCAGCATTTT | CASSPPDRDNQPQHF
NA | TRBJ1-3 | NA | TRBV28 | TGTGTTTCGGCAGGAGGAAACACCATATATTTT | CVSAGGNTIYF
NA | TRBJ2-7 | NA | TRBV6-5 | TGTGCCAGCAGTTACTCGTACAAAGTCGACGAGCAGTACTTC | CASSYSYKVDEQYF
NA | TRBJ1-1 | NA | TRBV27 | TGTGCCAGCAGTTACCTGACGGCGGGCACTGAAGCTTTCTTT | CASSYLTAGTEAFF
few | TRBJ2-2 | NA | TRBV5-4 | TGTGCCAGCAGCGGGGGGTCGTCCGGGGAGCTGTTTTTT | CASSGGSSGELFF
NA | TRBJ2-4 | NA | TRBV29-1 | TGCAGCGTTGCAGACCGGTTGACCAAAAACATTCAGTACTTC | CSVADRLTKNIQYF
NA | TRBJ2-7 | NA | TRBV10-2 | TGCGCCAGCAGTGACGCGGGGGCTTACGAGCAGTACTTC | CASSDAGAYEQYF
NA | TRBJ2-5 | NA | TRBV6-5 | TGTGCCAGCAGTGGATCCGGGACAATCCAAGAGACCCAGTACTTC | CASSGSGTIQETQYF
NA | TRBJ2-1 | TRBD2 | TRBV5-1 | TGCGCCAGCAGCTTTACTAGCGGGACCGATGAGCAGTTCTTC | CASSFTSGTDEQFF
NA | TRBJ1-5 | NA | TRBV11-2 | TGTGCCAGCAGCTTAAACACGAATCAGCCCCAGCATTTT | CASSLNTNQPQHF
NA | TRBJ2-7 | TRBD1 | TRBV7-9 | TGTGCCAGCAGCCGCCCGACAGGGGAGTCCTACGAGCAGTACTTC | CASSRPTGESYEQYF
NA | TRBJ2-5 | NA | TRBV2 | TGTGCCAGCACCCCCAGGGTCCAAGAGACCCAGTACTTC | CASTPRVQETQYF
NA | TRBJ2-3 | NA | TRBV29-1 | TGCAGCGGGGGTTCAGGGATGGGGTCAGATACGCAGTATTTT | CSGGSGMGSDTQYF
NA | TRBJ1-1 | NA | TRBV7-8 | TGTGCCAGCAGCCCAAGGAGCCAGGGGAACACTGAAGCTTTCTTT | CASSPRSQGNTEAFF
NA | TRBJ2-2 | NA | TRBV29-1 | TGCAGCGTTGATGTGAGCACCGGGGAGCTGTTTTTT | CSVDVSTGELFF
NA | TRBJ2-5 | TRBD2 | TRBV6-1 | TGTGCCAGCAGTGTTTCTAGCGGGACTATGGAGACCCAGTACTTC | CASSVSSGTMETQYF
NA | TRBJ2-1 | TRBD2 | TRBV4-1 | TGCGCCAGCAGCGGAATAGCGGGAGAGACGGTTGGGTACGACAATGAGCAGTTCTTC | CASSGIAGETVGYDNEQFF
NA | TRBJ1-5 | NA | TRBV10-3 | TGTGCCATCAGTGACGCGGACAGACCTTATCAGCCCCAGCATTTT | CAISDADRPYQPQHF
NA | TRBJ2-3 | TRBD1 | TRBV6-5 | TGTGCCAGCAGCTCCTCTACAGGGGGGGATACGCAGTATTTT | CASSSSTGGDTQYF
NA | TRBJ1-2 | NA | TRBV6-5 | TGTGCCAGCAGCCAGACAGTTTCCTATGGCTACACCTTC | CASSQTVSYGYTF
NA | TRBJ2-7 | TRBD1 | TRBV6-5 | TGTGCCAGCAGGTCTCCCGGGACAGGGGTCCACGAGCAGTACTTC | CASRSPGTGVHEQYF
NA | TRBJ2-5 | NA | TRBV19 | TGTGCCAGTGCCCCAGACAGACAAGAGACCCAGTACTTC | CASAPDRQETQYF
NA | TRBJ2-1 | TRBD2 | TRBV28 | TGTGCCAGCCCTAGCGGGGGTCCATACAATGAGCAGTTCTTC | CASPSGGPYNEQFF
NA | TRBJ1-4 | TRBD1 | TRBV15 | TGTGCCACCAGCAGAGTACAGGGGTTTGAAAAACTGTTTTTT | CATSRVQGFEKLFF
NA | TRBJ2-7 | TRBD2 | TRBV6-5 | TGTGCCAGCAGCCGACTAGCGGGAGGCTCTGGGCAGTACTTC | CASSRLAGGSGQYF
NA | TRBJ1-5 | NA | TRBV6-5 | TGTGCCAGCAGTTACACAGGAGGGAGCAATCAGCCCCAGCATTTT | CASSYTGGSNQPQHF
NA | TRBJ1-4 | TRBD1 | TRBV25-1 | TGTGCCAGCAGTGCCTCCGGGACAGGGGGCGAAAAACTGTTTTTT | CASSASGTGGEKLFF